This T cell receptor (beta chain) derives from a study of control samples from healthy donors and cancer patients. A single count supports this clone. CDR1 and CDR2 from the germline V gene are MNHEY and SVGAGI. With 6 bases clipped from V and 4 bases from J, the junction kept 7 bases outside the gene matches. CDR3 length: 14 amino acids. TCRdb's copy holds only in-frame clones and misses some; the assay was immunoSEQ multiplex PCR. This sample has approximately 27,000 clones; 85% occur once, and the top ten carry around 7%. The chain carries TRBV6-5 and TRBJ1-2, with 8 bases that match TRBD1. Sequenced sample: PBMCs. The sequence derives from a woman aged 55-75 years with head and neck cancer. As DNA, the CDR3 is TGTGCCAGCAGCGACCCCGACAGGGGCTATGGCTACACCTTC. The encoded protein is CASSDPDRGYGYTF.